The present T cell receptor (beta chain) was sequenced within a study of blood T cell repertoires in COVID-19. Study in general: Material from acute and convalescent COVID-19 was sourced from the United States, Italy and Spain. In each case, the material was cDNA or gDNA derived from T cells, B-cell-depleted T cells, or PBMCs.

Assay: immunoSEQ multiplex PCR; the TCRdb copy retains only in-frame clones and omits some. This sample has about 200,000 clones, with approximately 91% found just once. Germline CDR1 and CDR2: LNHNV and YYDKDF (reference sequence). The CDR3 length is 14 residues. The germline V and J ends were trimmed by 1 base and 6 bases, with 13 bases remaining between them. The receptor comes from a young man with active or convalescent COVID-19. The genes are TRBV15 and TRBJ2-7; D may be TRBD1 (6 bases). The sample consisted of peripheral blood. The chain's CDR3 is CATSRGGRWAEQYF. Here the CDR3 DNA reads TGTGCCACCAGCAGAGGGGGGCGATGGGCCGAGCAGTACTTC.